The entry that follows covers one T cell receptor (beta chain) sequence. These data are taken from a study of human T cells and chemical hapten exposure. Germline V gene lookup returns CDR1 SGHDT and CDR2 YYEEEE. There are 14 residues in the CDR3. With 0 bases removed from V and 5 bases from J, the gap between germline ends came to 8 bases. TCRdb called the RACE reads again in MiXCR, with one record for every CDR3 protein. The sample includes about 160,000 distinct CDR3 sequences, 25% to 30% of them seen just once. Time point described: patch test 3, about 24 weeks after DPC sensitization. The treatment was: therapeutic diphenylcyclopropenone sensitization with weekly scalp DPC.

This TCR was recovered from a woman aged 18-29 years with alopecia areata. Some clones in this sample may be carry-over from other donors' samples. The sequencing used whole blood, collected in connection with sensitization to the hapten diphenylcyclopropenone (DPC). This chain uses TRBV5-6 with TRBJ2-2; D is unclear. The CDR3 DNA reads as TGTGCCAGCAGCTTGGTTCGGTATACCGGGGAGCTGTTTTTT. This gives the protein CASSLVRYTGELFF.